This is a list of T cell receptor beta chains from one sample in a study of OX40 agonist ivuxolimab in advanced cancers. The data were produced by immunoSEQ multiplex PCR, yet TCRdb's version contains in-frame clones alone and is incomplete. The data show about 57,000 clones, with about 90% seen just once and 0.37% held by the top ten. The material sequenced was CD4+ or CD8+ T cells sorted from blood, taken in a trial of the OX40 agonist ivuxolimab. These receptors all stem from an adult with an advanced solid tumor such as melanoma, head and neck, liver or kidney cancer. Both conserved end residues are part of each CDR3. Each record gives: clone size, V gene, J gene, D gene, CDR3 protein, CDR3 DNA. A D gene is named only where the DNA matches it firmly. Clone size is stated in some rows and not others, as once, few, many or a class when expanded.

>.|TRBV10-3|TRBJ1-2|TRBD1
CAISTWTGGNYGYTF
TGTGCCATCAGTACCTGGACAGGGGGGAACTATGGCTACACCTTC
>few|TRBV19|TRBJ1-2|.
CASSIREMGGDNYGYTF
TGTGCCAGTAGTATCCGAGAGATGGGGGGAGATAACTATGGCTACACCTTC
>.|TRBV5-4|TRBJ1-1|.
CASSFDRTGAFF
TGTGCCAGCAGCTTCGACAGGACGGGTGCTTTCTTT
>.|TRBV7-2|TRBJ2-7|.
CASSLGGPIYEQYF
TGTGCCAGCAGCTTAGGGGGACCTATCTACGAGCAGTACTTC
>once|TRBV28|TRBJ1-1|.
CASNLRRQVGEAFF
TGTGCCAGCAATTTAAGAAGGCAGGTGGGTGAAGCTTTCTTT
>.|TRBV7-7|TRBJ2-2|TRBD2
CASSSRESTGELFF
TGTGCCAGCAGCTCGCGGGAGAGCACCGGGGAGCTGTTTTTT
>.|TRBV19|TRBJ1-2|TRBD1
CASSKQGADYGYTF
TGTGCCAGTAGTAAACAGGGGGCCGACTATGGCTACACCTTC
>.|TRBV18|TRBJ1-1|.
CASSPRREHEAFF
TGTGCCAGCTCACCAAGAAGGGAACATGAAGCTTTCTTT
>.|TRBV9|TRBJ2-5|.
CASSVRPQETQYF
TGTGCCAGCAGCGTAAGGCCCCAAGAGACCCAGTACTTC
>.|TRBV12-5|TRBJ2-7|TRBD1
CASGSTGGQYF
TGTGCTAGTGGTTCTACAGGGGGGCAGTACTTC
>.|TRBV11-2|TRBJ1-1|.
CASSSTALNTEAFF
TGTGCCAGCAGCTCGACAGCTTTGAACACTGAAGCTTTCTTT
>.|TRBV5-1|TRBJ2-1|.
CASSFNPLGDEQFF
TGCGCCAGCAGCTTTAACCCCTTGGGGGATGAGCAGTTCTTC
>once|TRBV7-9|TRBJ2-7|TRBD1
CASIRSDRGGEQYF
TGTGCCAGCATCCGATCCGACAGGGGAGGAGAGCAGTACTTC
>.|TRBV2|TRBJ2-5|.
CASSRSQNQETQYF
TGTGCCAGCAGTCGATCACAGAACCAAGAGACCCAGTACTTC
>once|TRBV5-4|TRBJ1-1|.
CASSLTGIMNTEAFF
TGTGCCAGCAGCTTGACAGGGATCATGAACACTGAAGCTTTCTTT
>.|TRBV30|TRBJ1-3|.
CAWSSDYSGNTIYF
TGTGCCTGGAGTTCAGATTACTCTGGAAACACCATATATTTT
>.|TRBV9|TRBJ1-2|.
CASSVEVGIGYGYTF
TGTGCCAGCAGCGTAGAAGTGGGGATAGGTTATGGCTACACCTTC
>.|TRBV7-9|TRBJ1-2|TRBD1
CASSLMGQGVYGYTF
TGTGCCAGCAGCTTAATGGGACAGGGGGTTTATGGCTACACCTTC
>.|TRBV18|TRBJ1-1|TRBD1
CASSRGQGMNTEAFF
TGTGCCAGCTCACGTGGACAGGGGATGAACACTGAAGCTTTCTTT
>.|TRBV7-6|TRBJ2-7|.
CASSDRPRGNYEQYF
TGTGCCAGCAGCGACCGGCCCCGGGGAAACTACGAGCAGTACTTC
>.|TRBV12-5|TRBJ1-2|TRBD1
CASGSGGTGRRGYTF
TGTGCTAGTGGTTCCGGGGGGACAGGGAGACGTGGCTACACCTTC
>.|TRBV27|TRBJ1-2|TRBD1
CASRGPKDRVHYGYTF
TGTGCCAGCAGAGGGCCTAAGGACAGGGTACACTATGGCTACACCTTC
>few|TRBV2|TRBJ1-5|.
CASGPGMGQPQHF
TGTGCCAGCGGACCCGGGATGGGACAGCCCCAGCATTTT
>.|TRBV7-9|TRBJ1-4|.
CASSFGDPTNEKLFF
TGTGCCAGCAGCTTCGGAGACCCAACTAATGAAAAACTGTTTTTT
>few|TRBV19|TRBJ2-2|TRBD2
CASSTTSGNTGELFF
TGTGCCAGTAGTACAACTAGCGGGAACACCGGGGAGCTGTTTTTT
>.|TRBV6-5|TRBJ1-2|.
CASSYSTVGYGYTF
TGTGCCAGCAGTTACTCGACAGTGGGCTATGGCTACACCTTC
>few|TRBV7-3|TRBJ2-1|.
CASSRGLARNNEQFF
TGTGCCAGCAGCCGCGGGCTAGCGCGGAACAATGAGCAGTTCTTC
>.|TRBV10-3|TRBJ1-3|.
CAISEAGAGNTIYF
TGTGCCATCAGTGAGGCCGGGGCTGGAAACACCATATATTTT
>.|TRBV28|TRBJ1-3|.
CASSYQTVSGNTIYF
TGTGCCAGCAGTTACCAAACAGTCTCGGGAAACACCATATATTTT
>few|TRBV5-1|TRBJ2-1|TRBD2
CASSLGGTSGYNEQFF
TGCGCCAGCAGCTTGGGGGGGACTAGCGGCTACAATGAGCAGTTCTTC
>.|TRBV11-3|TRBJ2-3|.
CASSLGLGGTDTQYF
TGTGCCAGCAGCTTGGGCCTCGGGGGCACAGATACGCAGTATTTT
>.|TRBV7-2|TRBJ2-5|.
CASSPYGETQYF
TGTGCCAGCAGCCCATACGGGGAGACCCAGTACTTC
>.|TRBV7-3|TRBJ2-1|.
CASSQSNNEQFF
TGTGCCAGCAGCCAAAGTAACAATGAGCAGTTCTTC
>.|TRBV4-1|TRBJ1-1|.
CASSHGDEAFF
TGCGCCAGCAGCCACGGAGATGAAGCTTTCTTT
>.|TRBV9|TRBJ2-1|.
CASSVYGGEQFF
TGTGCCAGCAGCGTATACGGTGGTGAGCAGTTCTTC
>.|TRBV5-1|TRBJ2-7|.
CASRGPWTEREQYF
TGCGCCAGCAGAGGACCGTGGACAGAACGCGAGCAGTACTTC
>.|TRBV30|TRBJ1-1|.
CAWETDYNTEAFF
TGTGCCTGGGAGACAGACTACAACACTGAAGCTTTCTTT
>.|TRBV6-5|TRBJ1-2|.
CASSYGLSNYGYTF
TGTGCCAGCAGTTACGGGCTTTCCAACTATGGCTACACCTTC
>few|TRBV5-8|TRBJ1-1|TRBD1
CASSLAGTVVKVAFF
TGTGCCAGCAGCTTGGCCGGGACAGTCGTGAAGGTAGCTTTCTTT
>.|TRBV7-2|TRBJ2-2|TRBD2
CASSSSGRSVTGELFF
TGTGCCAGCAGCTCAAGCGGGAGGTCGGTCACCGGGGAGCTGTTTTTT
>.|TRBV11-2|TRBJ2-1|TRBD1
CASSSRQGDSYNEQFF
TGTGCCAGCAGCTCGCGACAGGGGGATTCCTACAATGAGCAGTTCTTC
>.|TRBV7-6|TRBJ1-3|TRBD1
CASSLRTGLGLLGNTIYF
TGTGCCAGCAGCTTACGGACAGGCCTTGGCCTTTTGGGAAACACCATATATTTT
>.|TRBV2|TRBJ2-3|TRBD1
CAGQLTGANTDTQYF
TGTGCCGGACAGCTGACAGGGGCGAACACAGATACGCAGTATTTT
>.|TRBV7-9|TRBJ2-2|TRBD1
CASSLGTGNTGELFF
TGTGCCAGCAGCTTAGGGACAGGGAACACCGGGGAGCTGTTTTTT
>.|TRBV18|TRBJ1-6|TRBD1
CASSPGQGARSYNSPLHF
TGTGCCAGCTCCCCGGGACAGGGGGCGCGTTCCTATAATTCACCCCTCCACTTT
>.|TRBV30|TRBJ1-6|.
CAWSVGFGSFHF
.
>.|TRBV6-5|TRBJ1-4|.
CASSYSNSGDEKLFF
TGTGCCAGCAGTTACTCGAACAGCGGGGATGAAAAACTGTTTTTT
>.|TRBV5-6|TRBJ1-2|.
CASSLYGYDYGYTF
TGTGCCAGCAGCTTGTATGGGTATGACTATGGCTACACCTTC
>.|TRBV19|TRBJ1-5|.
CASSTALNQPQHF
TGTGCCAGTAGTACCGCCCTGAATCAGCCCCAGCATTTT
>.|TRBV21-1|TRBJ2-7|.
CASSKGLYEQYF
TGTGCCAGCAGCAAAGGCCTCTACGAGCAGTACTTC
>few|TRBV4-1|TRBJ2-5|TRBD2
CASSQDRPSGGSGETQYF
TGCGCCAGCAGCCAAGATAGGCCTAGCGGGGGGTCAGGGGAGACCCAGTACTTC
>.|TRBV2|TRBJ2-3|.
CASSRVYTQYF
TGTGCCAGCAGTCGGGTGTATACGCAGTATTTT